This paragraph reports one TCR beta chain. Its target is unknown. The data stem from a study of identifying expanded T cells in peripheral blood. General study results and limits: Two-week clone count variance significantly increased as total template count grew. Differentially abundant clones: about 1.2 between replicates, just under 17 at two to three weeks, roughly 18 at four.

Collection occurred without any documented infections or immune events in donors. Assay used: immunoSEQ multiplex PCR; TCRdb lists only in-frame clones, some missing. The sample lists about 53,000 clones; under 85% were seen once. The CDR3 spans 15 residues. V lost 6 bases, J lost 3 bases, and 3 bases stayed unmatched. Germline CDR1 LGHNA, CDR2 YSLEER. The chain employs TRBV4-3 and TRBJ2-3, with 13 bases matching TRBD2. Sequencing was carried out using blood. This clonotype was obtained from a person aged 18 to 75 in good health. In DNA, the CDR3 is TGCGCCAGCAGGGAACTAGCGGGAGGGACAGATACGCAGTATTTT. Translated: CASRELAGGTDTQYF.